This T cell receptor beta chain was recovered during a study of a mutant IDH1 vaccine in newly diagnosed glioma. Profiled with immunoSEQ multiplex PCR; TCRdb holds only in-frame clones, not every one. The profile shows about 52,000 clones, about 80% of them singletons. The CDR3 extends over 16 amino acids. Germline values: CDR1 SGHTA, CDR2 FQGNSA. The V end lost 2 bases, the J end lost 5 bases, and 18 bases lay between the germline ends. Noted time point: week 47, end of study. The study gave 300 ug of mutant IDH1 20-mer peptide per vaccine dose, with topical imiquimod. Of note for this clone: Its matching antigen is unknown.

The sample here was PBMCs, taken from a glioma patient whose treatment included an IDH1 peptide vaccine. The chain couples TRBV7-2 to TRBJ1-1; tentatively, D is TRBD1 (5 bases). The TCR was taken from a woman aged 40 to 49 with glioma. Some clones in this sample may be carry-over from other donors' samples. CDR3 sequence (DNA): TGTGCCAGCAGCTTATGGGGCGCCAATCTGGGTACTGAAGCTTTCTTT. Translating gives CASSLWGANLGTEAFF.